This passage covers 32 T cell receptor beta chains from one sample sequenced in a study of shared clonotypes between healthy human individuals (dated by TCRdb to the early 2020s). Receptors were amplified or captured by the immunoSEQ multiplex PCR assay. TCRdb took over this immuneACCESS table, retaining in-frame rearrangements with V and J assigned. Such tables are incomplete; in checked studies, under half of the missing clones stem from an unresolved V gene, and the remainder is unexplained. Across this sample there are about 1 million clones, with around 74% seen only once. About 1.5% of the sample lies in the top ten. Specimen: memory CD4+ T cells sorted from blood. In the paper's terms, the cell subset or site label means: CD45RA-negative fraction. Receptor source: a man younger than 30 in good health.

This chain uses TRBV9 with TRBJ2-1; D is perhaps TRBD1 or TRBD2 (5 bases each). Germline values: CDR1 SGDLS, CDR2 YYNGEE. The V and J ends lost 3 bases and 4 bases respectively, with 11 bases between them. The CDR3 is 14 residues long. CDR3 protein: CASSGGDGYNEQFF. The CDR3 region has the DNA TGTGCCAGCAGCGGAGGGGACGGTTACAATGAGCAGTTCTTC.

The CDR3 coding sequence is TGTGCCAGCAGCGAACAAAGATCGCCGGGAAACACCATATATTTT. This translates into CASSEQRSPGNTIYF. The chain has TRBV2 and TRBJ1-3; no definite D call. CDR3 length equals 15 residues. Trimming removed 6 bases from V and 4 bases from J, with 16 bases in between. The V gene's germline CDR1 is SNHLY and CDR2 FYNNEI.

The gene calls are TRBV5-1 and TRBJ2-7; no definite D call. The germline gives CDR1 SGHRS, CDR2 YFSETQ. V dropped 3 bases and J dropped 2 bases, with 15 bases sitting between them. The CDR3 loop spans 15 amino acids. CDR3 in amino acids: CASSSFSDRTYEQYF. The CDR3 DNA is TGCGCCAGCAGCTCTTTCTCGGACCGTACCTACGAGCAGTACTTC. The complete variable domain, with remaining parts taken from reference TRBV5-1 and TRBJ2-7, reads KAGVTQTPRYLIKTRGQQVTLSCSPISGHRSVSWYQQTPGQGLQFLFEYFSETQRNKGNFPGRFSGRQFSNSRSEMNVSTLELGDSALYLCASSSFSDRTYEQYFGPGTRLTVT.

The chain employs TRBV9 and TRBJ1-1; D remains ambiguous. Trimming removed 3 bases from V and 4 bases from J, with 7 bases in between. CDR1 and CDR2 (germline): SGDLS, YYNGEE. The CDR3 runs 12 residues. CDR3 sequence: CASSGSGTEAFF. The CDR3 DNA follows: TGTGCCAGCAGCGGGAGCGGCACTGAAGCTTTCTTT.

The chain has TRBV19 and TRBJ1-5; D gene unclear. Germline V gives CDR1 LNHDA, CDR2 SQIVND (reference sequence). The CDR3 contains 20 residues. V gave up 1 base and J gave up 0 bases, with 22 bases separating them. Here the CDR3 reads CASSIGGLIAQWGSNQPQHF. The DNA for the CDR3 is TGTGCCAGTAGTATAGGCGGGTTGATCGCTCAATGGGGTAGCAATCAGCCCCAGCATTTT.

The chain uses TRBV11-2 and TRBJ2-5, with D tentatively TRBD2 (6 bases). Germline-derived CDR1 and CDR2 are SGHAT and FQNNGV. The V end lost 1 base, the J end lost 2 bases, and 8 bases lay between the germline ends. This CDR3 spans 14 amino acids. CDR3 sequence: CASSLAGTQETQYF. In DNA, the CDR3 is TGTGCCAGCAGCTTAGCCGGGACTCAAGAGACCCAGTACTTC.

The rearrangement links TRBV10-3 to TRBJ1-5; a possible D gene is TRBD1 (5 bases). The CDR3 extends over 13 amino acids. CDR1 and CDR2 from the germline V gene are ENHRY and SYGVKD. The V end lost 3 bases, the J end lost 9 bases, and 12 bases lay between the germline ends. The chain's CDR3 is CAISDQGMGPQHF. CDR3 nucleotides: TGTGCCATCAGTGACCAGGGTATGGGGCCCCAGCATTTT.

This clone was detected a few times. This rearrangement joins TRBV7-9 to TRBJ2-5; 9 nucleotides agree with TRBD2. CDR1 and CDR2 from the germline V gene are SEHNR and FQNEAQ (reference sequence). J lost 4 bases, V lost 2 bases, and 11 bases had no gene match. The CDR3 sequence is 17 residues long. The CDR3 DNA sequence: TGTGCCAGCAGCTTAATCTTAGGCGGGGGGGCCACAGAGACCCAGTACTTC. It encodes CASSLILGGGATETQYF. Filled out from reference TRBV7-9 and TRBJ2-5, the complete variable domain reads DTGVSQNPRHKITKRGQNVTFRCDPISEHNRLYWYRQTLGQGPEFLTYFQNEAQLEKSRLLSDRFSAERPKGSFSTLEIQRTEQGDSAMYLCASSLILGGGATETQYFGPGTRLLVL.

As for this clone: This sequence may be a read error, since a much larger clone differs from it by one base. The chain employs TRBV5-1 and TRBJ1-2, with D possibly TRBD1 on 5 matching bases. The CDR3 loop spans 17 amino acids. CDR1 is SGHRS and CDR2 is YFSETQ in the germline V gene. The CDR3 coding sequence is TGCGCCAGCAGCTTGGCGTCAGGGCTCCAAGGAAACTATGGCTGCACCTTC. This translates into CASSLASGLQGNYGCTF.

This clone has only one observation. V is TRBV28 and J is TRBJ2-3; 7 bases align to TRBD2. Trimming removed 10 bases from V and 1 base from J; junction bases left unmatched: 5. This CDR3 is built from 13 residues. Germline CDR1 is MDHEN and CDR2 is SYDVKM. This CDR3 is CATGGGGTDTQYF. The DNA of the CDR3 is TGTGCCACCGGGGGAGGGGGCACAGATACGCAGTATTTT. Combining the CDR3 with reference TRBV28 and TRBJ2-3 gives the whole variable domain DVKVTQSSRYLVKRTGEKVFLECVQDMDHENMFWYRQDPGLGLRLIYFSYDVKMKEKGDIPEGYSVSREKKERFSLILESASTNQTSMYLCATGGGGTDTQYFGPGTRLTVL.

This rearrangement joins TRBV11-2 to TRBJ2-7; 7 bases align to TRBD2. The germline gives CDR1 SGHAT, CDR2 FQNNGV. V dropped 1 base and J dropped 3; count of bases not matched to a gene: 3. The CDR3 length is 14 residues. CDR3 DNA: TGTGCCAGCAGCTTAGGGCCTAGCGGCTACGAGCAGTACTTC. Translating it yields CASSLGPSGYEQYF.

The V call is TRBV2, the J call TRBJ1-6; D is unresolved. V lost 8 bases, J lost 10 bases, and 9 bases lay in between. The CDR3 is made up of 11 amino acids. Germline V gene lookup returns CDR1 SNHLY and CDR2 FYNNEI. CDR3 in amino acids: CASGEGSPLHF. CDR3 nucleotides: TGTGCCAGCGGCGAAGGCTCACCCCTCCACTTT.

This chain links TRBV13 with TRBJ1-5, with D perhaps TRBD1 (6 bases). Trimming cost V 4 bases and J 7 bases, with 23 bases left between them. CDR1 PRHDT and CDR2 FYEKMQ come from the germline V gene (reference sequence). The CDR3 is made up of 17 amino acids. The CDR3 DNA reads TGTGCCAGCAGCTCGCGGGGAACCGGCAGGGACAAACAGCCCCAGCATTTT. It is translated as CASSSRGTGRDKQPQHF.

On this clone itself: At the DNA level, this CDR3 is encoded by other sequences in the same sample as well. The V and J genes are TRBV30 and TRBJ2-2; D ambiguous. V was shortened by 0 bases and J by 8 bases, with 4 bases between the two germline ends. CDR1 and CDR2 from the germline V gene are GTSNPN and SVGIG (reference sequence). This CDR3 spans 11 amino acids. The CDR3 reads CAWSVLGELFF. CDR3 nucleotides: TGTGCCTGGAGTGTTCTGGGGGAGCTGTTTTTT.

The V and J genes are TRBV10-2 and TRBJ2-5; 7 bases are shared with TRBD2. The end of the DNA fits TRBJ2-7 better, so the J call may be wrong. Looked up from germline, CDR1 is WSHSY and CDR2 is SAAADI. The CDR3 runs 14 residues. This chain's CDR3 is CASSAERDLYEQYF. The CDR3 bases are TGCGCCAGCAGTGCGGAGCGGGACCTCTACGAGCAGTACTTC.

Written as DNA, the CDR3 is TGTGCCAGCAGCCCCAAGTCGACGGGGGAGCAGTACTTC. Amino acid sequence: CASSPKSTGEQYF. The chain couples TRBV7-2 to TRBJ2-5, with D perhaps TRBD2 (6 bases). With 5 bases removed from V and 11 bases from J, the gap between germline ends came to 18 bases. The CDR3 is 13 amino acids. Germline V CDR1 and CDR2: SGHTA, FQGNSA.

The sample holds a few counts of this clone. The chain uses TRBV7-2 and TRBJ1-1; 9 bases line up with TRBD1. CDR1 and CDR2 (germline): SGHTA, FQGNSA. The CDR3 covers 13 residues. Trimming at V came to 3 bases and at J to 5 bases, leaving 1 base not matched to a gene. CDR3: CASSLGQGTEAFF. The CDR3 DNA reads as TGTGCCAGCAGCTTGGGACAGGGAACTGAAGCTTTCTTT.

This clone was seen ten or more times. This sample includes further DNA sequences coding for the same CDR3. The gene calls are TRBV5-6 and TRBJ2-1; TRBD1 might be the D (5 bases). The CDR3 is 15 amino acids. V shed 0 bases and J shed 2 bases, with 9 bases lying between them. CDR1 SGHDT and CDR2 YYEEEE come from the germline V gene. CDR3 DNA sequence: TGTGCCAGCAGCTTGGAGGGGCTGGCCTACAATGAGCAGTTCTTC. This translates into CASSLEGLAYNEQFF.

The J gene is TRBJ1-2, the V gene TRBV5-1, with 8 bases matching TRBD1. CDR3 size: 15 residues. The ends lost 4 bases at V and 7 bases at J; junction bases unmatched: 12. Germline V gene sequence: CDR1 SGHRS, CDR2 YFSETQ. CDR3 coding DNA: TGCGCCAGCAGCCCAAGGACAGGGTCGACCTTTGGCTACACCTTC. It encodes CASSPRTGSTFGYTF.

The chain has TRBV28 and TRBJ2-1; D assignment may be TRBD1 or TRBD2 (5 bases each). CDR3 size: 19 residues. Germline-derived CDR1 and CDR2 are MDHEN and SYDVKM. Trimming stripped 5 bases from V and 9 bases from J, with 32 bases between. CDR3 DNA: TGTGCCAGCAGTGGGACGGGCAGGGACCCGTCGGATCCATACGGTGAGCAGTTCTTC. It translates to CASSGTGRDPSDPYGEQFF. Full variable domain (remainder filled in from reference TRBV28 and TRBJ2-1): DVKVTQSSRYLVKRTGEKVFLECVQDMDHENMFWYRQDPGLGLRLIYFSYDVKMKEKGDIPEGYSVSREKKERFSLILESASTNQTSMYLCASSGTGRDPSDPYGEQFFGPGTRLTVL.

The chain is built from TRBV5-1 and TRBJ1-4; the match to TRBD1 covers 7 bases. The germline gives CDR1 SGHRS, CDR2 YFSETQ. The CDR3 spans 16 residues. V shed 5 bases, J shed 7 bases, and the junction held 14 bases outside the gene matches. DNA of the CDR3: TGCGCCAGCAGGCCTGGTAGCGCAGGGGGGTTTGAAAAACTGTTTTTT. Residues: CASRPGSAGGFEKLFF.

V gene TRBV21-1 combines with J gene TRBJ1-4. TRBV21-1 is designated a pseudogene. The CDR3 is 20 amino acids. The CDR3 nucleotides are TGTGCCAGCATCCAGAAAGGGAAGGAAGGTCGGGGTATGGCTAATGAAAAACTGTTTTTT. Its protein product is CASIQKGKEGRGMANEKLFF.

There are a few counts of this clone. The chain is built from TRBV4-1 and TRBJ1-2; the D is unclear. The CDR3 contains 15 residues. Trimming left V 0 bases short and J 4 bases short, with 12 bases between. The germline CDR1 and CDR2 sequences are MGHRA and YSYEKL. The CDR3 nucleotides are TGCGCCAGCAGCCAAGAGGAGTCCGGCCGCTATGGCTACACCTTC. Translated, it gives CASSQEESGRYGYTF.

The chain has TRBV29-1 and TRBJ2-1, with unresolved D. Germline loops: CDR1 SQVTM, CDR2 ANQGSEA. The CDR3 is made up of 11 amino acids. Trimming shortened V by 4 bases and J by 7 bases, and 8 bases separated the two germline ends. This CDR3 reads CSVAWSNEQFF. CDR3 sequence (DNA): TGCAGCGTTGCCTGGTCTAATGAGCAGTTCTTC.

V is TRBV28 and J is TRBJ1-2; D may be TRBD1 (5 bases). The CDR3 has 15 amino acids. Germline V gives CDR1 MDHEN, CDR2 SYDVKM. Trimming took off 8 bases at V and 2 bases at J, with 18 bases between the two ends. CDR3 bases: TGTGCCAGCGCACCCCCCCGCAGGGTGAACTATGGCTACACCTTC. Its translation is CASAPPRRVNYGYTF.

The rearrangement joins TRBV5-1 to TRBJ1-6, with D perhaps matching TRBD1 (6 bases). The CDR3 has 16 amino acids. Germline lookup yields CDR1 SGHRS and CDR2 YFSETQ. V dropped 2 bases and J dropped 5 bases, with 14 bases sitting between them. Here the CDR3 reads CASSLGGTSDNSPLHF. As DNA, the CDR3 is TGCGCCAGCAGCTTAGGGGGGACATCCGATAATTCACCCCTCCACTTT. Combining the CDR3 with reference TRBV5-1 and TRBJ1-6 gives the whole variable domain KAGVTQTPRYLIKTRGQQVTLSCSPISGHRSVSWYQQTPGQGLQFLFEYFSETQRNKGNFPGRFSGRQFSNSRSEMNVSTLELGDSALYLCASSLGGTSDNSPLHFGNGTRLTVT.

The chain combines TRBV6-1 with TRBJ2-7, with 9 bases that match TRBD1. This CDR3 has 15 amino acids. With V trimmed by 5 bases and J by 4 bases, 9 bases remained unmatched. Germline V gives CDR1 MNHNS, CDR2 SASEGT. As DNA, the CDR3 is TGTGCCAGCAGTATTTCCGGGACAGGGAGGTACGAGCAGTACTTC. It is translated as CASSISGTGRYEQYF.

The chain carries TRBV7-2 and TRBJ1-5; 7 nucleotides agree with TRBD1. From germline, CDR1 is SGHTA and CDR2 FQGNSA. J was trimmed by 5 bases and V by 5 bases; bases with no gene match: 6. CDR3 length: 14 amino acids. The CDR3 region has the DNA TGTGCCAGCAGCCCACGACAGGGAGATCAGCCCCAGCATTTT. This codes for CASSPRQGDQPQHF.

The J gene is TRBJ2-6, the V gene TRBV19; D is possibly TRBD1 or TRBD2 (6 bases each). CDR1 LNHDA and CDR2 SQIVND come from the germline V gene (reference sequence). This CDR3 is 18 amino acids long. Trimming shortened V by 4 bases and J by 2 bases, and 18 bases separated the two germline ends. CDR3 sequence reads: CASSKGGQTNPGANVLTF. The CDR3 nucleotides are TGTGCCAGTAGTAAGGGAGGACAGACTAATCCTGGGGCCAACGTCCTGACTTTC. Using reference TRBV19 and TRBJ2-6 for the parts outside the CDR3, the full variable domain is DGGITQSPKYLFRKEGQNVTLSCEQNLNHDAMYWYRQDPGQGLRLIYYSQIVNDFQKGDIAEGYSVSREKKESFPLTVTSAQKNPTAFYLCASSKGGQTNPGANVLTFGAGSRLTVL.

This clone has just one count. This chain connects TRBV5-1 to TRBJ2-1; 7 nucleotides match TRBD2. J gave up 10 bases and V 0 bases, and 7 bases lay outside the gene matches. Germline V gene sequence: CDR1 SGHRS, CDR2 YFSETQ. This CDR3 has 14 amino acids. As DNA, the CDR3 is TGCGCCAGCAGCTTGGGACCTGGGAGGGGAGAGCAGTTCTTC. This gives the protein CASSLGPGRGEQFF.

V is TRBV6-5 and J is TRBJ2-1; D unresolved. The ends were cut back, 0 bases at V and 7 bases at J, with 13 bases in the middle. The CDR3 spans 15 residues. Per the germline V gene, CDR1 is MNHEY and CDR2 is SVGAGI. The CDR3 here is CASSYSLEGLNEQFF. The CDR3 coding sequence is TGTGCCAGCAGTTACTCGTTAGAAGGGTTGAATGAGCAGTTCTTC.

The genes are TRBV7-2 and TRBJ2-5; 7 positions match TRBD1. Germline V gene data show CDR1 as SGHTA and CDR2 as FQGNSA. The CDR3 has 15 amino acids. Germline trimming cut 1 base from V and 4 bases from J; bases unmatched to any gene: 6. CDR3 residues: CASSLGGTDAETQYF. The CDR3 DNA sequence: TGTGCCAGCAGCTTAGGGGGGACAGACGCAGAGACCCAGTACTTC.